This record looks at one T cell receptor beta chain sequence and its context. These data originate in a study of blood T cell repertoires in COVID-19. Study details: Acute-phase and convalescent COVID-19 samples originated in the United States, Italy and Spain. In each case, the material was cDNA or gDNA derived from T cells, B-cell-depleted T cells, or PBMCs.

Patients from Seattle were sampled longitudinally, starting during active infection. Per the study methods: Reference gene primer amplification gave estimated nucleated cell counts. Sequencing used immunoSEQ multiplex PCR; TCRdb keeps in-frame clones, though not all of them. V and J calls and clone size are copied from that table; D and trimming were computed from the DNA. This repertoire shows a few hundred thousand clones, around 87% found once; its top ten account for roughly a tenth. The sequencing sample was made of peripheral blood. The source is a woman in her 30s with COVID-19, enrolled during active disease.

In nucleotides, the CDR3 is TGCAGCGTTGAGGTAGCGGCCTACGAGCAGTACTTC. Its translation: CSVEVAAYEQYF. The J gene is TRBJ2-7, the V gene TRBV29-1, with D tentatively TRBD2 (6 bases). Germline CDR1 reads SQVTM; CDR2 reads ANQGSEA. CDR3 size: 12 residues. Trimming removed 3 bases from V and 2 bases from J, with 8 bases in between.